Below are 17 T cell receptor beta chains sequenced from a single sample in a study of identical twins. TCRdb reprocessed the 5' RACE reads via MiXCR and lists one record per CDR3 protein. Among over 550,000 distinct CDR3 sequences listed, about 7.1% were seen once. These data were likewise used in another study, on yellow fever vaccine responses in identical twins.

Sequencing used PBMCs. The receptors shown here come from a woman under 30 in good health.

The CDR3 nucleotides are TGTGCCAGCACCCAGGGCGGGGGCACCGGGGAGCTGTTTTTT. Its protein product is CASTQGGGTGELFF. J is TRBJ2-2 and V is TRBV7-9; the match to TRBD2 covers 7 bases. V lost 7 bases and J lost 4; bases outside the gene matches: 6. There are 14 residues in the CDR3. The germline V gene encodes CDR1 SEHNR and CDR2 FQNEAQ (reference sequence).

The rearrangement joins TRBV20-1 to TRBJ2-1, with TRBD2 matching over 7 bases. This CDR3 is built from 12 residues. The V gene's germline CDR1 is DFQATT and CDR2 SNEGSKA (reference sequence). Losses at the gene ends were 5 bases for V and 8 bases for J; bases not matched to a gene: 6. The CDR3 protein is CSAVGTIDEQFF. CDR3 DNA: TGCAGTGCTGTTGGGACTATCGATGAGCAGTTCTTC.

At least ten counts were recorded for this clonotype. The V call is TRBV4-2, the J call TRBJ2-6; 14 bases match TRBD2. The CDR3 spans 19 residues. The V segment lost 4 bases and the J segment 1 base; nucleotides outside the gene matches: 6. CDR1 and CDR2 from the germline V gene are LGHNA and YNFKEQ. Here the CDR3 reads CASSLLTSGGASGANVLTF. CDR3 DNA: TGTGCCAGCAGCCTGTTGACTAGCGGGGGGGCTTCTGGGGCCAACGTCCTGACTTTC.

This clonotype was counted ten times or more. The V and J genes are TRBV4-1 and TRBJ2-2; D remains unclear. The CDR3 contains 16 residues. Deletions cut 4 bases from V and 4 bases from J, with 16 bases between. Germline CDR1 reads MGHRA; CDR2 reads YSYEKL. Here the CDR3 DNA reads TGCGCCAGCAGCCTAGCAGATTCGCCGAGCACCGGGGAGCTGTTTTTT. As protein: CASSLADSPSTGELFF.

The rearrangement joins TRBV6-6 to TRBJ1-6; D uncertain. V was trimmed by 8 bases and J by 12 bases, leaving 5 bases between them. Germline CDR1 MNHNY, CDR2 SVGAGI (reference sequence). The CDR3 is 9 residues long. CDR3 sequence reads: CASGRPLHF. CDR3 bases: TGTGCCAGCGGCCGACCCCTCCACTTT.

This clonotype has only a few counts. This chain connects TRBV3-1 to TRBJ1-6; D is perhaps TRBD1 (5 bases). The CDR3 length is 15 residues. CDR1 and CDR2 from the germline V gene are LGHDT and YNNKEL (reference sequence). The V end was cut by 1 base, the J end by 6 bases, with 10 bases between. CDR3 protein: CASSQGGTINSPLHF. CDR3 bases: TGTGCCAGCAGCCAAGGGGGGACGATTAATTCACCCCTCCACTTT.

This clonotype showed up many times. The DNA of the CDR3 is TGTGCCAGCAGTTACGGGTCCTTGAACACCGGGGAGCTGTTTTTT. Its translation: CASSYGSLNTGELFF. The J gene is TRBJ2-2, the V gene TRBV6-2 or TRBV6-3, with no clear D. Trimming stripped 2 bases from V and 1 base from J, with 8 bases between. CDR1 MNHEY and CDR2 SVGEGT come from the germline V gene. The CDR3 contains 15 residues.

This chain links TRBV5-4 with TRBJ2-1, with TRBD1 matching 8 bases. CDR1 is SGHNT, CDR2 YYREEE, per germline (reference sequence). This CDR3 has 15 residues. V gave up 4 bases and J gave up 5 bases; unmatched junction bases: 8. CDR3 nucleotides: TGTGCCAGCAGCACTACGGGACAGGTAGACAATGAGCAGTTCTTC. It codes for CASSTTGQVDNEQFF.

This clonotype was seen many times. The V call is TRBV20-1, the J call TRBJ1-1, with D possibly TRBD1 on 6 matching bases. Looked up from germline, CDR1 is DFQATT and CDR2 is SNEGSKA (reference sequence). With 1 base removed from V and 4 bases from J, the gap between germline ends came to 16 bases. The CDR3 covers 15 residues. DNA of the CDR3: TGCAGTGCTAGAGTCTTCGGGGTGGGGGCCACTGAAGCTTTCTTT. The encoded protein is CSARVFGVGATEAFF.

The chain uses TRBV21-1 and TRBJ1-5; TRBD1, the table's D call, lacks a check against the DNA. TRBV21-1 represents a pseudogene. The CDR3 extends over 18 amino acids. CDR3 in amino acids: CASSKGPQGKVDNQPQHF. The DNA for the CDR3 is TGTGCCAGCAGCAAAGGACCACAGGGGAAGGTGGACAATCAGCCCCAGCATTTT.

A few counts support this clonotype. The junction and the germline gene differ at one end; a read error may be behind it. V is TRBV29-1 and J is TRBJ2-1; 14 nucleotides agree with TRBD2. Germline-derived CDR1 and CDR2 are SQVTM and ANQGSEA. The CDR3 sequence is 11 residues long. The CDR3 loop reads CSVAGTSGGTF. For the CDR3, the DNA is TGCAGCGTTGCGGGGACTAGCGGGGGAACCTTC.

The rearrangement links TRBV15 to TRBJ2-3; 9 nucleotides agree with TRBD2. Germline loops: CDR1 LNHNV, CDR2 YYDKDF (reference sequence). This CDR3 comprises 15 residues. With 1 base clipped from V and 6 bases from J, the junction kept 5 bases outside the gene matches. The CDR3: CATSRGAGGSDTQYF. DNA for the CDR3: TGTGCCACCAGCAGAGGGGCGGGAGGGAGTGATACGCAGTATTTT.

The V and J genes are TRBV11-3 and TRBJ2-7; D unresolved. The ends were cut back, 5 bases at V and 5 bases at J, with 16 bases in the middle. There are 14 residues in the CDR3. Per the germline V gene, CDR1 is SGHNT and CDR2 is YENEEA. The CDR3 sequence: CASSPLKLFNEQYV. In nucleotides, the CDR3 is TGTGCCAGCAGCCCCTTGAAGCTGTTCAACGAGCAGTACGTC.

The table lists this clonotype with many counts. CDR3 amino acids: CASSRQGSQPQHF. In DNA form, the CDR3 reads TGTGCCAGCAGCCGACAGGGGAGTCAGCCCCAGCATTTT. This chain uses TRBV12-3 or TRBV12-4 with TRBJ1-5; 8 bases match TRBD1. Unmatched junction bases numbered 4, after V lost 6 bases and J lost 6 bases. The CDR3 runs to 13 residues.

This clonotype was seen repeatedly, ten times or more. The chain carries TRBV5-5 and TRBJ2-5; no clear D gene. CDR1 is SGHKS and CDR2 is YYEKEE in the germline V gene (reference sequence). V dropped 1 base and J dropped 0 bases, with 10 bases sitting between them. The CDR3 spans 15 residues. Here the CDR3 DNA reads TGTGCCAGCAGCTTGTCCGGCAGCCACCAAGAGACCCAGTACTTC. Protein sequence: CASSLSGSHQETQYF.

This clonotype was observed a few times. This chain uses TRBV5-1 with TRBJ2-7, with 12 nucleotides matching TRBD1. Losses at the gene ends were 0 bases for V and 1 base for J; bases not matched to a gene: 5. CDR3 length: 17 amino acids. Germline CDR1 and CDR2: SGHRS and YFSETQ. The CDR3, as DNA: TGCGCCAGCAGCTTGGCGCCGGGACAGGGGGCGTCCTACGAGCAGTACGTC. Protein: CASSLAPGQGASYEQYV.

The CDR3 sequence is CATTGGGQGSWFF. DNA for the CDR3: TGTGCCACTACGGGGGGGGGACAGGGGTCATGGTTCTTC. V and J are TRBV12-3 or TRBV12-4 and TRBJ2-1; 10 positions agree with TRBD1. V lost 10 bases and J lost 15; bases outside the gene matches: 15. The CDR3 totals 13 residues.